Here is one T cell receptor beta chain with its context. Its antigen remains unidentified. CDR3 length: 15 amino acids. The V gene end was trimmed by 2 bases and the J gene end by 8 bases; junction bases not matched to a gene: 11. Germline V CDR1 and CDR2: SGHVT, SQSDAQ. The sample originates from a study of T cell clonotyping in hematopoietic cell transplantation. Points from the study as a whole: Graft donor and pretransplant recipient Inverse Simpson Index values predicted broader posttransplant TCR diversity. Few recipient clonotypes overlapped donors; over 95% were de novo at given depth. Without cell sorting, CD4 versus CD8 contributions remain unresolved. After transplant, recipient diversity fell while pathologically expanded clonotypes grew through day 180.

Repertoires were generated with immunoSEQ multiplex PCR, while TCRdb's copy carries only in-frame clones and drops some. The table shows 3,500 to 4,500 clones, with 60% to 80% occurring only once. This chain joins TRBV7-4 and TRBJ2-7, with 8 bases aligning to TRBD2. This TCR was recovered from a male patient aged 55 to 70 who had an allogeneic stem cell transplant, so the T cells may come from the graft donor. Some clones in this sample may be carry-over from other donors' samples. Sequences were derived from PBMCs, sampled 100 days after allogeneic stem cell transplant. CDR3 sequence (DNA): TGTGCCAGCAGCTTAATAGCGGGAAGGCCCAGCAAGCAGTACTTC. Protein: CASSLIAGRPSKQYF.